This paragraph reports one T cell receptor beta chain. Its target is unknown. This CDR3 comprises 14 residues. Germline V gene sequence: CDR1 LNHDA, CDR2 SQIVND (reference sequence). With 1 base removed from V and 3 bases from J, the gap between germline ends came to 7 bases. This sample is drawn from a study of T cells in Graves' hyperthyroidism and ophthalmopathy. About the research overall: At initial diagnosis, before any treatment had begun, peripheral blood was obtained. Whole-study findings and limits: Expanded thyroid clonotypes (above 0.001) were mostly also found in blood.

Amplification targeted TCR beta CDR3 regions from RNA transcripts. A first-round RT-PCR of the TCR CDR3 used the HTBI primer set. TCRdb analysed the multiplex PCR reads with MiXCR anew, one entry per CDR3 protein. This repertoire shows about 840,000 distinct CDR3 sequences, roughly 37% found once; its top ten account for about 8.9%. The sequence derives from a man between 18 and 35 years old with Graves' hyperthyroidism. Sequencing input: blood. The chain links TRBV19 to TRBJ1-5, with a possible D match to TRBD1 (5 bases). The CDR3 nucleotides are TGTGCCAGTAGTATAGTGGGGGACAATCAGCCCCAGCATTTT. Translated, it gives CASSIVGDNQPQHF. The full variable domain, in which reference TRBV19 and TRBJ1-5 provide the parts outside the CDR3, is DGGITQSPKYLFRKEGQNVTLSCEQNLNHDAMYWYRQDPGQGLRLIYYSQIVNDFQKGDIAEGYSVSREKKESFPLTVTSAQKNPTAFYLCASSIVGDNQPQHFGDGTRLSIL.